The sequence of this TCR beta chain was determined in a study of blood T cell repertoires in COVID-19. Sequenced by immunoSEQ multiplex PCR; TCRdb stores in-frame clones only, minus some. The data show about 220,000 clones, more than 65% seen once. This CDR3 comprises 13 residues. Germline values: CDR1 SGDLS, CDR2 YYNGEE. V was trimmed by 4 bases and J by 4 bases, leaving 8 bases between them. This sequence joins TRBV9 and TRBJ2-2; D remains unclear. The source is an elderly woman with acute or convalescent COVID-19. The sequenced sample was peripheral blood. The CDR3, as DNA: TGTGCCAGCAGCCCCAGCGTCACCGGGGAGCTGTTTTTT. Translating gives CASSPSVTGELFF.